One and the same sample provided the 8 T cell receptor beta chains below, sequenced in a study of OX40 agonist ivuxolimab in advanced cancers. Here immunoSEQ multiplex PCR was the method, and the copy in TCRdb shows in-frame clones only, minus some. The sample shows fewer than 85,000 clones, just under 90% of them seen only once. The sample consisted of CD4+ or CD8+ T cells sorted from blood, taken in a trial of the OX40 agonist ivuxolimab. Every receptor here comes from an adult with an advanced solid tumor such as melanoma, head and neck, liver or kidney cancer.

V gene TRBV7-8 combines with J gene TRBJ2-4; TRBD1 aligns across 8 bases. V dropped 2 bases and J dropped 9; count of bases not matched to a gene: 6. This CDR3 is 14 amino acids long. Germline V gene data show CDR1 as SGHVS and CDR2 as FQNEAQ. The CDR3 region is CASSLSGGDGIQYF. The DNA for the CDR3 is TGTGCCAGCAGCTTATCAGGGGGCGACGGCATTCAGTACTTC.

The sample holds a few counts of this clone. DNA for the CDR3: TGTGCCAGTAGGGGCGTCGATTTCCTTTCCTATGGCTACACCTTC. Protein product: CASRGVDFLSYGYTF. The chain joins TRBV19 to TRBJ1-2; D not certain. This CDR3 spans 15 amino acids. Between the trimmed V and J ends, which lost 6 bases and 4 bases, there was a span of 18 bases. Germline CDR1 and CDR2: LNHDA and SQIVND (reference sequence).

The chain joins TRBV7-2 to TRBJ1-2; TRBD1 might be the D (6 bases). The ends were cut back, 6 bases at V and 4 bases at J, with 15 bases in the middle. CDR3 length: 14 amino acids. Germline lookup yields CDR1 SGHTA and CDR2 FQGNSA. CDR3 nucleotide sequence: TGTGCCAGCAGTTACCCCGGACAGTCCTATGGCTACACCTTC. It translates to CASSYPGQSYGYTF.

This clone was detected only once. This chain connects TRBV19 to TRBJ2-2; D gene ambiguous. This CDR3 has 14 amino acids. V lost 1 base to trimming and J lost 1 base, with 4 bases between them. Germline CDR1 LNHDA, CDR2 SQIVND (reference sequence). The CDR3 sequence: CASSIAGNTGELFF. CDR3 DNA: TGTGCCAGTAGTATAGCAGGGAACACCGGGGAGCTGTTTTTT.

V is TRBV19 and J is TRBJ1-5; D remains ambiguous. The V end lost 3 bases, the J end lost 2 bases, and 8 bases lay between the germline ends. This CDR3 has 14 amino acids. CDR1 is LNHDA, CDR2 SQIVND, per germline (reference sequence). The CDR3 reads CASSIGPRNQPQHF. The CDR3, as DNA: TGTGCCAGTAGTATTGGCCCCCGCAATCAGCCCCAGCATTTT.

The chain uses TRBV6-1 and TRBJ2-1; D is undetermined. V dropped 7 bases and J dropped 2 bases, with 15 bases sitting between them. CDR3 length: 15 amino acids. Looked up from germline, CDR1 is MNHNS and CDR2 is SASEGT. CDR3 sequence (DNA): TGTGCCAGCACCACCGAATCTGGGGCCTACAATGAGCAGTTCTTC. Encoded protein: CASTTESGAYNEQFF.

The chain recombines TRBV7-9 with TRBJ2-3, with D possibly TRBD1 on 6 matching bases. V lost 4 bases and J lost 0, with 14 bases in between. The length of the CDR3 is 16 residues. From germline, CDR1 is SEHNR and CDR2 FQNEAQ (reference sequence). In DNA, the CDR3 is TGTGCCAGCAGCTCAACACAGGGATTTAGCACAGATACGCAGTATTTT. It specifies CASSSTQGFSTDTQYF. Full variable domain (missing parts from reference TRBV7-9 and TRBJ2-3): DTGVSQNPRHKITKRGQNVTFRCDPISEHNRLYWYRQTLGQGPEFLTYFQNEAQLEKSRLLSDRFSAERPKGSFSTLEIQRTEQGDSAMYLCASSSTQGFSTDTQYFGPGTRLTVL.

The chain uses TRBV28 and TRBJ1-3; 7 bases agree with TRBD1. This CDR3 contains 16 residues. Trimming took 5 bases from V and 2 from J; bases not matched to a gene: 9. Germline lookup yields CDR1 MDHEN and CDR2 SYDVKM. Here the CDR3 DNA reads TGTGCCAGCAGTCGACAGGGCGTCTTCCCTGGAAACACCATATATTTT. Translation gives CASSRQGVFPGNTIYF.